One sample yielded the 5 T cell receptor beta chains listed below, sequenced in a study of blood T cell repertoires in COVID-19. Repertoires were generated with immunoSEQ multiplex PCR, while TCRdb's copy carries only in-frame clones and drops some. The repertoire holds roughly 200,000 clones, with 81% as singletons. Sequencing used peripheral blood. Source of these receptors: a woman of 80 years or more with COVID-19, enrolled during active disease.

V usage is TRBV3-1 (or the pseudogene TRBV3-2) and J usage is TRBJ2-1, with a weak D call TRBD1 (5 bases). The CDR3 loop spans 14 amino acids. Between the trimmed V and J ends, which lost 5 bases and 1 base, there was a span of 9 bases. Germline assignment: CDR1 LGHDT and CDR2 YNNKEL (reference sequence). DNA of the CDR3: TGTGCCAGCAGCTTAGACAGTTCCTACAATGAGCAGTTCTTC. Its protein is CASSLDSSYNEQFF.

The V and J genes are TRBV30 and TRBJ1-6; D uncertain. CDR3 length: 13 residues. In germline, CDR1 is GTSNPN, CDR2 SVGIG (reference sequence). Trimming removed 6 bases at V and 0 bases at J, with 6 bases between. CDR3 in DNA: TGTGCCTGCAGAAGCTCCTATAATTCACCCCTCCACTTT. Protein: CACRSSYNSPLHF.

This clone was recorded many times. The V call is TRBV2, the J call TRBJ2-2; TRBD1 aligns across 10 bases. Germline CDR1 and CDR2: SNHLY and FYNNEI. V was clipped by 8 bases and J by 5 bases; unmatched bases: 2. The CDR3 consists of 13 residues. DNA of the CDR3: TGTGCCAGCGCGGGACAGGGGACCGGGGAGCTGTTTTTT. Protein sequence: CASAGQGTGELFF. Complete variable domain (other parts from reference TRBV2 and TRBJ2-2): EPEVTQTPSHQVTQMGQEVILRCVPISNHLYFYWYRQILGQKVEFLVSFYNNEISEKSEIFDDQFSVERPDGSNFTLKIRSTKLEDSAMYFCASAGQGTGELFFGEGSRLTVL.

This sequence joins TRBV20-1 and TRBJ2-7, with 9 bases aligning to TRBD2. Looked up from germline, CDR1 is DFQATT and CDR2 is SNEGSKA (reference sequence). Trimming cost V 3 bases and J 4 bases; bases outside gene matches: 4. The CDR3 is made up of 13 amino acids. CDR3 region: CSASGREGYEQYF. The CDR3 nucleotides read TGCAGTGCTAGTGGGCGGGAGGGTTACGAGCAGTACTTC.

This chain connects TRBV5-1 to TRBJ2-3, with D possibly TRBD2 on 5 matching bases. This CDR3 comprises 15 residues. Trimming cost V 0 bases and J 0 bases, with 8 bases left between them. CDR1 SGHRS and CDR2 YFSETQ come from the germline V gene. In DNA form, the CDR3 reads TGCGCCAGCAGCTTGGCGTGGAGGAGCACAGATACGCAGTATTTT. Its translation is CASSLAWRSTDTQYF.